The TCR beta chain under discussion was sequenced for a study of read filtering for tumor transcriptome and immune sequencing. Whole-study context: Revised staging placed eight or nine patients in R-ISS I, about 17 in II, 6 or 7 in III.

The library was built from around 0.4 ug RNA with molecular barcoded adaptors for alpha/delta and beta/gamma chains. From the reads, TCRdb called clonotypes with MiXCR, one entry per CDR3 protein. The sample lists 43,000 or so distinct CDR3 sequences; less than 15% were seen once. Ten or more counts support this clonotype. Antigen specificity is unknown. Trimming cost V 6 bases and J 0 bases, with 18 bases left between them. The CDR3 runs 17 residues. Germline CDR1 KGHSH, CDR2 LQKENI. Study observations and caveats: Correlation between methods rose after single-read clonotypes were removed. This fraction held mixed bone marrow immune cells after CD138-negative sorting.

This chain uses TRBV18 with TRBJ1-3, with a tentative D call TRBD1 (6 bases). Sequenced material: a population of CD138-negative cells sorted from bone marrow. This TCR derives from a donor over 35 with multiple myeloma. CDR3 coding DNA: TGTGCCAGCTCCAAGGGGGGTCCCCCGGCCTCTGGAAACACCATATATTTT. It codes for CASSKGGPPASGNTIYF.